This TCR beta chain was identified during a study of blood T cell repertoires in COVID-19. Study-level information: Acute and convalescent COVID-19 specimens originated in the United States, Italy and Spain. T cells, B-cell-depleted T cells, or PBMCs supplied cDNA or gDNA.

There are 14 residues in the CDR3. Per the germline V gene, CDR1 is LNHDA and CDR2 is SQIVND (reference sequence). Germline trimming cut 4 bases from V and 9 bases from J; bases unmatched to any gene: 3. Source study methods: Amplification with reference gene primers provided the estimates of nucleated cell counts. The protocol was immunoSEQ multiplex PCR, while the TCRdb copy is restricted to in-frame clones and leaves out a portion. D and trimming come from the DNA, and the V and J calls and clone size come from that table. The repertoire holds tens of thousands of clones, roughly nine tenths seen once, with approximately 1.7% in the top ten.

The V and J genes are TRBV19 and TRBJ1-6; 10 bases line up with TRBD1. The material sequenced was peripheral blood. This clonotype was obtained from a man aged 55 to 69 with acute or convalescent COVID-19. CDR3 in DNA: TGTGCCAGTAGTAAGGGACAGGGGCGTTCACCCCTCCACTTT. Its protein product is CASSKGQGRSPLHF.